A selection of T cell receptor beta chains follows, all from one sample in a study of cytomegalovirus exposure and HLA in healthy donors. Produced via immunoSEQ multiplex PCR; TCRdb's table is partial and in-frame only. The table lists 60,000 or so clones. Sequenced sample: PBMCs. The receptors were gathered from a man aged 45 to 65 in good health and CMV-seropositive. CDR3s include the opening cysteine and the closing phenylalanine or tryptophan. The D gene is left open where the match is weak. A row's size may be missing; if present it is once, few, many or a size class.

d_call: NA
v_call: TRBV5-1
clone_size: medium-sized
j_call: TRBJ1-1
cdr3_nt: TGCGCCAGCAGCCCGTGGGGGGGGGATTCGAACACTGAAGCTTTCTTT
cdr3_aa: CASSPWGGDSNTEAFF

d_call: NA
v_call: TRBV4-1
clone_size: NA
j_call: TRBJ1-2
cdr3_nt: TGCGCCAGCAGCCACCCCGGGAGAACTAACTATGGCTACACCTTC
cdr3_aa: CASSHPGRTNYGYTF

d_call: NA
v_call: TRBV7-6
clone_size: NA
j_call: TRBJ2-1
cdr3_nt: TGTGCCAGCAGCGTGGACTCCAGCTCCGACAATGAGCAGTTCTTC
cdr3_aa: CASSVDSSSDNEQFF

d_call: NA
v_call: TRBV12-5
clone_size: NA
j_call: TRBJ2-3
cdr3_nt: TGTGCTAGTGGGATAGCGGATACGCAGTATTTT
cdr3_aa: CASGIADTQYF

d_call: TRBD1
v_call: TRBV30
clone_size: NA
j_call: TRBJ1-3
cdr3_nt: TGTGCCTGGGGGGGACAGCCGACTACATATGGAAACACCATATATTTT
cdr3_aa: CAWGGQPTTYGNTIYF

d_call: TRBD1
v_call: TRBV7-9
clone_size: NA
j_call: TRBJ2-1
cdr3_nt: TGTGCCAGCAGCTCCTCACTTGACAGGGGCGATGAGCAGTTCTTC
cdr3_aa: CASSSSLDRGDEQFF

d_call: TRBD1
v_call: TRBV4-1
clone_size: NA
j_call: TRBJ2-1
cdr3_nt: TGCGCCAGCAGCCAAGATGGGACAGGGGCCGACAATGAGCAGTTCTTC
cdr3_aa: CASSQDGTGADNEQFF

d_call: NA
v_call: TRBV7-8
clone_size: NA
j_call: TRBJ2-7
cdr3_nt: TGTGCCAGCAGCCTAAACCGGGGGTACGAGCAGTACTTC
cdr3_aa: CASSLNRGYEQYF

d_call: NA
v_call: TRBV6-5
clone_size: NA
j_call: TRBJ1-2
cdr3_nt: TGTGCCAGCAGTTACTCCGGGGGAGGCGGCTACACCTTC
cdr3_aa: CASSYSGGGGYTF

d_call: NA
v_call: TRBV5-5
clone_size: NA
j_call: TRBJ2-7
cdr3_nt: TGTGCCAGCAGCTTGGGGGCAGGGCTGGGCGAGCAGTACTTC
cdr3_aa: CASSLGAGLGEQYF

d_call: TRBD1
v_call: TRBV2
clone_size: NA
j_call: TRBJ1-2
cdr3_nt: TGTGCCAGCAACCCGGGACAGGGGGCGTACGGCTACACCTTC
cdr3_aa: CASNPGQGAYGYTF

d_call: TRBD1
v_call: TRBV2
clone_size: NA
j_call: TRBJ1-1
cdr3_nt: TGTGCCAGCAGAGGACAGGGGGGCACTGAAGCTTTCTTT
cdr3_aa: CASRGQGGTEAFF

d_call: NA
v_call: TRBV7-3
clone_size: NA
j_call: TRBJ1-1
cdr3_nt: TGTGCCAGCAGCCAACAGGGAGGGGACACTGAAGCTTTCTTT
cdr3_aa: CASSQQGGDTEAFF

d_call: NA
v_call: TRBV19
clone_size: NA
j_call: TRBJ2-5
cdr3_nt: TGTGCCAGTAGTATAAGGCAGGGGCGGGAGACCCAGTACTTC
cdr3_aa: CASSIRQGRETQYF

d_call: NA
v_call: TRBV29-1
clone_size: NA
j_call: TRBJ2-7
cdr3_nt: TGCAGCGTTGAAGGGCAGGGGGGCTACGAGCAGTACTTC
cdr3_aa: CSVEGQGGYEQYF

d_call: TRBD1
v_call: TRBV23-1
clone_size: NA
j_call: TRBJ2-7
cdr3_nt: TGCGCCAGCAGTCCCGGACAGGCCTGCTACGAGCAGTACTTC
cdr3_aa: CASSPGQACYEQYF

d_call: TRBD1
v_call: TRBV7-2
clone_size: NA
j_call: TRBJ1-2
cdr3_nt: TGTGCCAGCAGCCCAGGACAGGTTCATGGCTACACCTTC
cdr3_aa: CASSPGQVHGYTF

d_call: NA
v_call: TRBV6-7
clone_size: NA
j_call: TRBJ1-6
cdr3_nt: TGTGCCAGAGAAACTAGAAGTTCACCCCTCCACTTT
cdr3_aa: CARETRSSPLHF

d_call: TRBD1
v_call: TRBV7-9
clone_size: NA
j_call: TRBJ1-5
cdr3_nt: TGTGCCAGCAGCTTAGCACAGGGGTTGGGTAATCAGCCCCAGCATTTT
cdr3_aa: CASSLAQGLGNQPQHF

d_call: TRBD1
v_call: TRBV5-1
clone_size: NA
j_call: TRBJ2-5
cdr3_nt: TGCGCCAGCAGCCGGGACAGGGGTGAGACCCAGTACTTC
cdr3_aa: CASSRDRGETQYF

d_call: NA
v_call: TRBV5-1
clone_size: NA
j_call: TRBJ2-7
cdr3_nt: TGCGCCAGCAGCTTGACGGCCGGGGAGCAGTACTTC
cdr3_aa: CASSLTAGEQYF

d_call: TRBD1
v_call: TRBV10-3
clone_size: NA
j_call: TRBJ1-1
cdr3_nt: TGTGCCATCAGACCAGGGGGCGCGAACACTGAAGCTTTCTTT
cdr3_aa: CAIRPGGANTEAFF

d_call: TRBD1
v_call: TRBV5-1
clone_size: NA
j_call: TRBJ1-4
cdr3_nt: TGCGCCAGCAGCTCCACGGGACAGGGTGGGAATGAAAAACTGTTTTTT
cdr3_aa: CASSSTGQGGNEKLFF

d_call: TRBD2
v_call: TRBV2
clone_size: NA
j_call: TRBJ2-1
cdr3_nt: TGTGCCAGCAGTGAAGAGGCTAGCGGGGGGTACAATGAGCAGTTCTTC
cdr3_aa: CASSEEASGGYNEQFF

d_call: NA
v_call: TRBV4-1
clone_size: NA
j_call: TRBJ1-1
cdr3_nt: TGCGCCAGCGGGGCCAGGCCAGTTGCTGAAGCTTTCTTT
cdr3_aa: CASGARPVAEAFF

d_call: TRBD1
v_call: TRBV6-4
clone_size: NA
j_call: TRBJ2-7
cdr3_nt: TGTGCCAGCAGTGACCCGGACAGGGCGCTTACCTACGAGCAGTACTTC
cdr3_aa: CASSDPDRALTYEQYF

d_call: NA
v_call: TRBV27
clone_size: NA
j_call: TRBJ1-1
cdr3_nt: TGTGCCAGCAGCGACAGCTCAATGAACACTGAAGCTTTCTTT
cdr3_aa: CASSDSSMNTEAFF

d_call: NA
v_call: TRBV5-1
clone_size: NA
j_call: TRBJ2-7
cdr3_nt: TGCGCCAGCAGCTGGGGACACCTCTCCTACGAGCAGTACTTC
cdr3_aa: CASSWGHLSYEQYF

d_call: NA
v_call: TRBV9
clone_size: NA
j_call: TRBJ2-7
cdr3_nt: TGTGCCAGCAGTGAGTCAGGGGTACCGTTCTCCGAGCAGTACTTC
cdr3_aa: CASSESGVPFSEQYF

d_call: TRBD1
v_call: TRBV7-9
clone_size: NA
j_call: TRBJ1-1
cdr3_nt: TGTGCCAGCAGCCGATCCGGGACAGGGAAAAATTTGGCTTTCTTT
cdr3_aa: CASSRSGTGKNLAFF

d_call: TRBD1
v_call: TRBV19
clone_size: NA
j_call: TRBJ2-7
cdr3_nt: TGTGCCAGTAGTATCCAACAGGGGGTCGACTACGAGCAGTACTTC
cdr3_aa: CASSIQQGVDYEQYF

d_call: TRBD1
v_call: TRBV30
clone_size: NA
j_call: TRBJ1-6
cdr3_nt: TGTGCCTGGAGTTCGGACAGGGGGAATTCACCCCTCCACTTT
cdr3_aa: CAWSSDRGNSPLHF

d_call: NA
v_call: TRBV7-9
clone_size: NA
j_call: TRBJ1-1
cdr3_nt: TGTGCCAGCAGCGCCGAGGCGGGGGAAGACACTGAAGCTTTCTTT
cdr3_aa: CASSAEAGEDTEAFF

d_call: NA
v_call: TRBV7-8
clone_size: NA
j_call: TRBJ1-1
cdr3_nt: TGTGCCAGCAGCTTAGGCACAGGGAACACTGAAGCTTTCTTT
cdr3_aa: CASSLGTGNTEAFF